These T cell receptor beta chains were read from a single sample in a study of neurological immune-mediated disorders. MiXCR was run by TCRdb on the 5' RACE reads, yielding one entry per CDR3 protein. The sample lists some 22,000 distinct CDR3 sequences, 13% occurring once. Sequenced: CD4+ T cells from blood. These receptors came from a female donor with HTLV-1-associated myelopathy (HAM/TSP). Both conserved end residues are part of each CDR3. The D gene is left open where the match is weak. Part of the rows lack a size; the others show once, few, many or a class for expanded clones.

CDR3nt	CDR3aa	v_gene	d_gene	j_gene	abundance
TGTGCCATTTCCCAAACCGGAGGGACGGAATCTTACGAGCAGTACTTC	CAISQTGGTESYEQYF	TRBV27	.	TRBJ2-7	many
TGTGCCAGCAGCCAGGGGGGCAATCAGCCCCAGCATTTT	CASSQGGNQPQHF	TRBV3-1	.	TRBJ1-5	many
TGTGCCAGCAGCGCGGGACAGCAAGAGACCCAGTACTTC	CASSAGQQETQYF	TRBV7-3	.	TRBJ2-5	many
TGTGCCAGCAGTTCTACCCCGCCAAAGGGACACATCCAAGAGACCCAGTACTTC	CASSSTPPKGHIQETQYF	TRBV6-2/TRBV6-3	.	TRBJ2-5	.
TGTGCCAGCAGCCAACTAGCGGGAGATACGCAGTATTTT	CASSQLAGDTQYF	TRBV3-1	TRBD2	TRBJ2-3	many
TGCGCCAGCAGCCTCGATGGCAGCATCTCGATTAATTCACCCCTCCACTTT	CASSLDGSISINSPLHF	TRBV5-1	.	TRBJ1-6	many
TGCAGTGCTAGACATGGTCCCCTGGGGGCTGGGGCCAACGTCCTGACTTTC	CSARHGPLGAGANVLTF	TRBV20-1	.	TRBJ2-6	many
TGCAGTGCCATCGGGGGGGTTAACTATGGCTACACCTTC	CSAIGGVNYGYTF	TRBV20-1	.	TRBJ1-2	many
TGCGCCAGCAGTCCGGGACAGGGGGTCTACAATGAGCAGTTCTTC	CASSPGQGVYNEQFF	TRBV5-1	TRBD1	TRBJ2-1	many
TGTGCTACAGGGGGGACTGAAGCTTTCTTT	CATGGTEAFF	TRBV28	TRBD1	TRBJ1-1	many
TGTGCCAGCAGCCCAGCCGGGGAAGCTGCCGGGGAGCTGTTTTTT	CASSPAGEAAGELFF	TRBV4-2	.	TRBJ2-2	.
.	CASSFYICSARVGTSGYNEQFF	TRBV5-6	.	TRBJ2-1	once
TGCAGTGCTAGTGTCGGGCTAGCGGGAGCGTACGAGCAGTACTTC	CSASVGLAGAYEQYF	TRBV20-1	TRBD2	TRBJ2-7	many
TGTGCCAGCAGTTATAGTCAGGGCACTGAAGCTTTCTTT	CASSYSQGTEAFF	TRBV6-5	.	TRBJ1-1	many
TGTGCCAGCAGCCAACCAATACCTAGCGGGGGATTCCTGGGTTACGAGCAGTACTTC	CASSQPIPSGGFLGYEQYF	TRBV16	TRBD2	TRBJ2-7	.
TGCAGTGCTAGGCAGGACAGCTACAATGAGCAGTTCTTC	CSARQDSYNEQFF	TRBV20-1	.	TRBJ2-1	medium-sized
TGCGCCAGCAGCCCGGGGTCGGAGGGACAGAAAGCTTTCTTT	CASSPGSEGQKAFF	TRBV5-1	TRBD1	TRBJ1-1	many
TGTGCCAGCAGGGGACGGAGGGACTCCTACGAGCAGTACTTC	CASRGRRDSYEQYF	TRBV7-6	.	TRBJ2-7	many
TGCAGTGCTAGCTTGGGACTAGAGGGAAGTGTCCATGGGCAGTTCTTC	CSASLGLEGSVHGQFF	TRBV20-1	TRBD2	TRBJ2-1	.
TGTGCCAGCAACGTAGGGGAAGATACGCAGTATTTT	CASNVGEDTQYF	TRBV7-9	.	TRBJ2-3	many
TGTGCCAGCAGCCGCCGCGGTGACACCGGGGAGCTGTTTTTT	CASSRRGDTGELFF	TRBV7-6	.	TRBJ2-2	.
TGTGCCAGCAGCTTAAGCGCCCGAAACACCATATATTTT	CASSLSARNTIYF	TRBV7-2	.	TRBJ1-3	many
TGCGCCAGCAGCACCTCGGAGGGTTGGACGAATGAGCAGTTCTTC	CASSTSEGWTNEQFF	TRBV5-1	.	TRBJ2-1	many
TGCGCCAGCAGCCAGGGACTAGCCTTCAACCCGGTCAATGAGCAGTTCTTC	CASSQGLAFNPVNEQFF	TRBV5-1	TRBD2	TRBJ2-1	many
TGCAGTGCTAGAGATAGCGGGGGAGTTGTTTGGAATGAGCAGTTCTTC	CSARDSGGVVWNEQFF	TRBV20-1	TRBD2	TRBJ2-1	medium-sized
TGTGCCAGCAGAGGTACAGGGGATACGCAGTATTTT	CASRGTGDTQYF	TRBV7-2	.	TRBJ2-3	many
TGTGCCAGTAGTCCAGAGAGCACAGATACGCAGTATTTT	CASSPESTDTQYF	TRBV19	.	TRBJ2-3	few
TGTGCCAGCAGCTTAGCGAGGGGGGTCGGCACTGAAGCTTTCTTT	CASSLARGVGTEAFF	TRBV7-2	.	TRBJ1-1	many
TGCGCCAGCAGCCAAGAATGGGCTGGAAACACCATATATTTT	CASSQEWAGNTIYF	TRBV4-3	.	TRBJ1-3	many
TGTGCCAGCAGTGGACAGATATATGGCTACACCTTC	CASSGQIYGYTF	TRBV12-3/TRBV12-4	.	TRBJ1-2	many
TGCAGTGGATCACAGACAGGAGGCACAGATACGCAGTATTTT	CSGSQTGGTDTQYF	TRBV20-1	.	TRBJ2-3	once
TGCAGTGCTAGAGCCCTTCACTACGAGCAGTACTTC	CSARALHYEQYF	TRBV20-1	.	TRBJ2-7	many
TGCAGTGCTAGCAACAGGGCCAATCAGCCCCAGCATTTT	CSASNRANQPQHF	TRBV20-1	.	TRBJ1-5	many
TGTGCCAGCAGCAGCATCCGCGGCGGGGGGGGCTTTGACTACGAGCAGTACTTC	CASSSIRGGGGFDYEQYF	TRBV7-8	TRBD2	TRBJ2-7	.
TGTGCCAGTAGTACCGGACAGGGGAGGGGATATAGCAATCAGCCCCAGCATTTT	CASSTGQGRGYSNQPQHF	TRBV19	TRBD1	TRBJ1-5	few
TGTGCCAGCAGCTTAGGGGGGACTATAGACACAGATACGCAGTATTTT	CASSLGGTIDTDTQYF	TRBV7-2	TRBD2	TRBJ2-3	many
TGTGCCAGCAGCCAAGGACAGGCCCACGAGCAGTACTTC	CASSQGQAHEQYF	TRBV7-6	TRBD1	TRBJ2-7	many
TGTGCCGCTAGCGGGGGGGTCCCGGAGACCCAGTACTTC	CAASGGVPETQYF	TRBV10-3	TRBD2	TRBJ2-5	many
TGTGCCAGCAGCCCTGGACAGCCTTTATTGGAACTGTTTTTT	CASSPGQPLLELFF	TRBV7-9	.	TRBJ1-4	many
TGTGCCAGCAGTTCCTACAGGGGGGTGAGCGGCTACACCTTC	CASSSYRGVSGYTF	TRBV12-3/TRBV12-4	TRBD1	TRBJ1-2	many
TGTGCCAGCATCACACCGACCTCAGGGGTCGTCTATGGCTACACCTTC	CASITPTSGVVYGYTF	TRBV5-5	.	TRBJ1-2	many
TGTGCCAGCAGCTCTCCGGACAGGGGCTGGACAGATACGCAGTATTTT	CASSSPDRGWTDTQYF	TRBV7-9	TRBD1	TRBJ2-3	many
TGCGCCAGCAGTCGGACGGGGGCCGACCAAGAGACCCAGTACTTC	CASSRTGADQETQYF	TRBV5-1	.	TRBJ2-5	many
TGTGCCAGCAGCATTGGACAGGCTGACTACACTGAAGCTTTCTTT	CASSIGQADYTEAFF	TRBV7-2	TRBD1	TRBJ1-1	many
TGTGCCAGCAGCCTCCGAATCGACAGTTACGAGCAGTACTTC	CASSLRIDSYEQYF	TRBV9	.	TRBJ2-7	many
TGTGCCAGCAAGCTGAGCCTAGGAGGGGGGGAGCTGTTTTTT	CASKLSLGGGELFF	TRBV6-1	.	TRBJ2-2	many
TGTGCCATCAGTGACAGGGGATCGGCGGGAGCGGTTGGTAATGAGCAGTTCTTC	CAISDRGSAGAVGNEQFF	TRBV10-3	.	TRBJ2-1	many
TGCGCCAGCAGGGCCGGCAAGGGGACCAAGCAGTACTTC	CASRAGKGTKQYF	TRBV5-1	.	TRBJ2-7	once
TGCGCCAGCACTGTGGGGCAAAGTTCACCCCTCCACTTT	CASTVGQSSPLHF	TRBV5-1	.	TRBJ1-6	many
TGTGCCAGCAGTTTACGTCTACAGGGCCGCGGAAGCAAAAACATTCAGTACTTC	CASSLRLQGRGSKNIQYF	TRBV12-3/TRBV12-4	.	TRBJ2-4	many
TGTGCCAGCAGCCAAGGGTTATCTTACCAAGAGACCCAGTACTTC	CASSQGLSYQETQYF	TRBV14	.	TRBJ2-5	many